These 29 T cell receptor beta chains share one sample of origin, sequenced in a study of CD8+CD57+ T cells in acquired aplastic anemia. TCR beta VDJ and CDR3 profiling used genomic DNA as template. A single record per CDR3 protein comes from TCRdb applying MiXCR to the reads. The sample yields around 160,000 distinct CDR3 sequences, around half seen once. Sequenced patients had shown CD8+CD57+ cell expansion by flow cytometry. The sequenced sample consisted of sorted CD4+, CD8+, or CD8+CD57+ T cells (not recorded which) from PBMCs. The receptors come from a human donor with aplastic anemia.

In this sample, this clonotype turned up many times. The V gene is TRBV2, the J gene TRBJ2-2; D may be TRBD1 or TRBD2 (5 bases each). This CDR3 spans 11 amino acids. The germline CDR1 and CDR2 sequences are SNHLY and FYNNEI. V was shortened by 6 bases and J by 13 bases, with 12 bases between the two germline ends. CDR3 loop: CASRSGTGLFF. CDR3 DNA: TGTGCCAGCAGGTCCGGGACCGGGCTGTTTTTT.

About this clonotype: Being one base from a much bigger clone, this may be a read error. The chain links TRBV10-3 to TRBJ1-2; D is ambiguous. Germline CDR1 reads ENHRY; CDR2 reads SYGVKD. Trimming removed 4 bases at V and 3 bases at J, with 9 bases between. CDR3 length: 13 residues. The CDR3 loop is CAISVLQYYGYTF. In DNA form, the CDR3 reads TGTGCCATCAGTGTCTTACAGTACTATGGCTACACCTTC.

The chain links TRBV6-2 or TRBV6-3 to TRBJ2-7; a possible D gene is TRBD2 (6 bases). CDR3 size: 14 residues. Trimming removed 6 bases at V and 3 bases at J, with 15 bases between. The germline gives CDR1 MNHEY, CDR2 SVGEGT. The CDR3 DNA sequence: TGTGCCAGCAGCCAAGTGGGACTCCACTACGAGCAGTACTTC. This sequence encodes CASSQVGLHYEQYF.

This clonotype came up many times. The chain employs TRBV20-1 and TRBJ2-5; D unclear. V lost 6 bases and J 4 bases, leaving 15 bases between the germline ends. Germline CDR1 reads DFQATT; CDR2 reads SNEGSKA (reference sequence). This CDR3 contains 13 residues. In DNA, the CDR3 is TGCAGTGCCCCAGTCGGCGTCGGAGAGACCCAGTACTTC. It encodes CSAPVGVGETQYF.

This clonotype appeared many times. The gene calls are TRBV11-1 and TRBJ2-1, with 7 bases aligning to TRBD2. J lost 9 bases, V lost 6 bases, and 14 bases had no gene match. This CDR3 contains 15 residues. Germline V gene data show CDR1 as SGHAT and CDR2 as FQDESV (reference sequence). The CDR3 reads CASSLRAGDVTEQFF. The DNA for the CDR3 is TGTGCCAGCAGTTTAAGGGCGGGAGACGTCACTGAGCAGTTCTTC.

The chain employs TRBV29-1 and TRBJ1-2; 9 bases line up with TRBD1. V trimming: 4 bases; J trimming: 3 bases; junction bases outside the gene matches: 3. Germline values: CDR1 SQVTM, CDR2 ANQGSEA. This CDR3 spans 13 amino acids. The CDR3 nucleotides read TGCAGCGTTGGGACAGGGGAGGACTATGGCTACACCTTC. This sequence encodes CSVGTGEDYGYTF.

The sample holds many counts of this clonotype. The genes are TRBV7-6 and TRBJ2-1, with D perhaps being TRBD1 or TRBD2 (6 bases each). CDR3 length equals 18 residues. Trimming cost V 5 bases and J 9 bases, with 29 bases left between them. In germline, CDR1 is SGHVS, CDR2 FNYEAQ. CDR3 residues: CASSPVPQGRDRFSEQFF. The CDR3 DNA follows: TGTGCCAGCAGCCCAGTCCCTCAGGGGCGGGATAGGTTCAGTGAGCAGTTCTTC.

The rearrangement uses TRBV7-2 and TRBJ2-7, with D perhaps TRBD1 (5 bases). This CDR3 region has 15 residues. Trimming took off 1 base at V and 0 bases at J, with 10 bases between the two ends. Germline V lookup: CDR1 SGHTA, CDR2 FQGNSA. The CDR3 bases are TGTGCCAGCAGCTTAGGGCAGGGCGACTCCTACGAGCAGTACTTC. Translation: CASSLGQGDSYEQYF.

This clonotype appeared many times. The genes are TRBV11-2 and TRBJ2-1, with 16 bases matching TRBD2. This CDR3 spans 19 amino acids. Losses at the gene ends were 5 bases for V and 1 base for J; bases not matched to a gene: 8. CDR1 is SGHAT and CDR2 is FQNNGV in the germline V gene. The CDR3 DNA sequence: TGTGCCAGCAGCGTAGGGACTAGCGGGAGGGAAGGGTCCTACAATGAGCAGTTCTTC. It specifies CASSVGTSGREGSYNEQFF. Based on the CDR3 plus reference TRBV11-2 and TRBJ2-1, the full variable domain is EAGVAQSPRYKIIEKRQSVAFWCNPISGHATLYWYQQILGQGPKLLIQFQNNGVVDDSQLPKDRFSAERLKGVDSTLKIQPAKLEDSAVYLCASSVGTSGREGSYNEQFFGPGTRLTVL.

About this clonotype: A read error may explain this, as a much larger clone is one base away. The CDR3 end shows no conserved phenylalanine or tryptophan, and so a read error is likely. The chain employs TRBV6-1 and TRBJ1-3, with 7 bases aligning to TRBD1. The junction had 6 bases not matched to a gene; V was cut back by 6 bases and J by 4 bases. The length of the CDR3 is 14 residues. From germline, CDR1 is MNHNS and CDR2 SASEGT. For the CDR3, the DNA is TGTGCCAGCAGCATAACGGGACAGGGAAACACCATATATTCT. Translated, it gives CASSITGQGNTIYS.

This clonotype came up many times. J is TRBJ2-3 and V is TRBV7-2; a weak D match, TRBD2 (6 bases). CDR3 length equals 16 residues. CDR1 is SGHTA, CDR2 FQGNSA, per germline. V gave up 5 bases and J gave up 0 bases, with 15 bases separating them. CDR3 in DNA: TGTGCCAGCAGCGCCCAATCGGGACTTAGCACAGATACGCAGTATTTT. This gives the protein CASSAQSGLSTDTQYF.

The chain's CDR3 is CASWDQGSGNTIYF. CDR3 nucleotide sequence: TGTGCCAGTTGGGATCAGGGCTCTGGAAACACCATATATTTT. The gene calls are TRBV27 and TRBJ1-3, with a weak D call TRBD1 (5 bases). Trimming shortened V by 9 bases and J by 0 bases, and 12 bases separated the two germline ends. The germline V gene encodes CDR1 MNHEY and CDR2 SMNVEV (reference sequence). This CDR3 region has 14 residues.

The rearrangement joins TRBV2 to TRBJ1-1; no clear D gene. There are 15 residues in the CDR3. V lost 1 base and J lost 1, with 10 bases in between. The germline V gene encodes CDR1 SNHLY and CDR2 FYNNEI. The CDR3 region is CASSEVRGKNTEAFF. The CDR3 DNA reads as TGTGCCAGCAGTGAAGTAAGAGGAAAGAACACTGAAGCTTTCTTT. Full variable domain (remainder filled in from reference TRBV2 and TRBJ1-1): EPEVTQTPSHQVTQMGQEVILRCVPISNHLYFYWYRQILGQKVEFLVSFYNNEISEKSEIFDDQFSVERPDGSNFTLKIRSTKLEDSAMYFCASSEVRGKNTEAFFGQGTRLTVV.

This clonotype appeared a few times. The chain links TRBV5-6 to TRBJ2-2; maybe TRBD2 (6 bases). The CDR3 runs 17 residues. Germline lookup yields CDR1 SGHDT and CDR2 YYEEEE. With 2 bases removed from V and 2 bases from J, the gap between germline ends came to 16 bases. CDR3 in amino acids: CASSFLARHGNTGELFF. CDR3 bases: TGTGCCAGCAGCTTCCTAGCGAGACATGGAAACACCGGGGAGCTGTTTTTT.

This clonotype was seen repeatedly, ten times or more. The chain combines TRBV20-1 with TRBJ2-3; 11 bases agree with TRBD1. The CDR3 sequence is 14 residues long. V shed 4 bases and J 7 bases; nucleotides not matched to a gene: 7. The germline V gene encodes CDR1 DFQATT and CDR2 SNEGSKA (reference sequence). In DNA form, the CDR3 reads TGCAGTGCTACAGGACAGGGGGCATATAATACGCAGTATTTT. It codes for CSATGQGAYNTQYF.

In its sample, this clonotype was seen a few times. Given a much more abundant clone one base away, this may be a read error. The V call is TRBV11-2, the J call TRBJ1-5, with D perhaps TRBD1 (5 bases). Germline V gives CDR1 SGHAT, CDR2 FQNNGV. This CDR3 comprises 16 residues. The CDR3 nucleotides read TGTACCAGCAGCTTAGAGAGGGGCCGGGGCAATCAGCCCCAGCATTTT. Translated, it gives CTSSLERGRGNQPQHF.

This clonotype showed up just a few times. The rearrangement joins TRBV6-4 to TRBJ2-3; 7 nucleotides match TRBD2. With 2 bases clipped from V and 2 bases from J, the junction kept 7 bases outside the gene matches. CDR1 is MRHNA, CDR2 SNTAGT, per germline. The CDR3 spans 16 residues. CDR3 DNA sequence: TGTGCCAGCAGTGACAGGGGACTACAATACACAGATACGCAGTATTTT. Its translation: CASSDRGLQYTDTQYF.

In its sample, this clonotype was seen many times. J is TRBJ1-2 and V is TRBV6-1; a possible D gene is TRBD1 (5 bases). V lost 4 bases, J lost 7 bases, and 10 bases lay in between. The CDR3 consists of 12 residues. Germline assignment: CDR1 MNHNS and CDR2 SASEGT. CDR3 sequence reads: CASSAAGGGYTF. The CDR3, as DNA: TGTGCCAGCAGTGCCGCGGGGGGTGGCTACACCTTC.

The table lists this clonotype with a few counts. The rearrangement links TRBV13 to TRBJ1-3; the D gene is possibly TRBD1 (6 bases). Germline CDR1 is PRHDT and CDR2 is FYEKMQ (reference sequence). V shed 5 bases and J shed 4 bases, with 12 bases lying between them. CDR3 length: 14 residues. The CDR3 sequence: CASSPLGAGNTIYF. Here the CDR3 DNA reads TGTGCCAGCAGCCCCTTGGGGGCCGGAAACACCATATATTTT.

This clonotype was seen repeatedly, ten times or more. This sequence joins TRBV9 and TRBJ2-2; 10 bases agree with TRBD2. This CDR3 has 17 residues. From germline, CDR1 is SGDLS and CDR2 YYNGEE. V shed 4 bases and J 7 bases; nucleotides not matched to a gene: 13. The CDR3 region is CASSPPGLAGVGGELFF. CDR3 DNA: TGTGCCAGCAGCCCACCCGGTCTAGCGGGAGTTGGCGGGGAGCTGTTTTTT. Together with reference TRBV9 and TRBJ2-2, the CDR3 gives the full variable domain: DSGVTQTPKHLITATGQRVTLRCSPRSGDLSVYWYQQSLDQGLQFLIQYYNGEERAKGNILERFSAQQFPDLHSELNLSSLELGDSALYFCASSPPGLAGVGGELFFGEGSRLTVL.

As to this clonotype: The CDR3 carries no conserved terminal phenylalanine or tryptophan, so it likely arises from a read error. It is unclear where the CDR3 begins or ends on the DNA, so no DNA is shown, and the CDR3 is as TCRdb lists it. The rearrangement joins TRBV7-2 to TRBJ2-7. Germline V gene data show CDR1 as SGHTA and CDR2 as FQGNSA. From its first to its last residue, the CDR3 has 8 amino acids. The CDR3 loop reads CASSLAGI.

This clonotype was seen ten or more times. The chain combines TRBV5-1 with TRBJ1-4; D ambiguous. CDR3 length: 14 amino acids. Germline V gives CDR1 SGHRS, CDR2 YFSETQ. Trimming left V 2 bases short and J 4 bases short, with 9 bases between. In DNA form, the CDR3 reads TGCGCCAGCAGCTTCTGGGGAATTAATGAAAAACTGTTTTTT. Protein: CASSFWGINEKLFF.

The chain recombines TRBV5-1 with TRBJ1-1, with TRBD1 as a possible D gene (5 bases). Trimming took 4 bases from V and 1 from J, leaving 8 bases between them. Looked up from germline, CDR1 is SGHRS and CDR2 is YFSETQ. This CDR3 has 13 residues. CDR3 protein: CASSNGANTEAFF. In DNA, the CDR3 is TGCGCCAGCAGCAATGGGGCGAACACTGAAGCTTTCTTT.

Many counts were recorded for this clonotype. The CDR3 DNA reads TGTGCCAGCAGTCGATCGGCGCAGACCGTGGGCGAGCAGTACTTC. This sequence encodes CASSRSAQTVGEQYF. The rearrangement links TRBV12-3 or TRBV12-4 to TRBJ2-7; D remains ambiguous. The CDR3 loop spans 15 amino acids. Trimming shortened V by 5 bases and J by 6 bases, and 20 bases separated the two germline ends.

The chain is built from TRBV19 and TRBJ1-5, with a tentative D call TRBD1 (6 bases). V lost 2 bases to trimming and J lost 9 bases, with 23 bases between them. CDR1 and CDR2 (germline): LNHDA, SQIVND (reference sequence). The CDR3 sequence is 17 residues long. The CDR3 coding sequence is TGTGCCAGTAGTATAATCCCCGGCAGGGGAGCCAATTGGCCCCAGCATTTT. Translating gives CASSIIPGRGANWPQHF.

CDR3 sequence: CASIRTGDEAFF. The CDR3 nucleotides are TGTGCCAGCATACGGACGGGGGATGAAGCTTTCTTT. The chain combines TRBV18 with TRBJ1-1, with TRBD1 as a possible D gene (5 bases). This CDR3 spans 12 amino acids. Looked up from germline, CDR1 is KGHSH and CDR2 is LQKENI. V gave up 8 bases and J gave up 7 bases, with 14 bases separating them.

This chain uses TRBV7-2 with TRBJ2-5; 8 nucleotides line up with TRBD2. The CDR3 loop spans 14 amino acids. Germline-derived CDR1 and CDR2 are SGHTA and FQGNSA. With V trimmed by 2 bases and J by 3 bases, 2 bases remained unmatched. The CDR3 region is CASSLWREEETQYF. The CDR3 DNA reads as TGTGCCAGCAGCTTATGGCGGGAGGAAGAGACCCAGTACTTC.

There are many counts of this clonotype. The chain is built from TRBV27 and TRBJ2-7; D remains unclear. The CDR3 loop spans 13 amino acids. CDR1 MNHEY and CDR2 SMNVEV come from the germline V gene (reference sequence). V gave up 5 bases and J gave up 3 bases, with 11 bases separating them. The CDR3 is CASSVTADYEQYF. The CDR3 nucleotides are TGTGCCAGCAGTGTGACCGCAGACTACGAGCAGTACTTC.

The chain uses TRBV20-1 and TRBJ2-7, with TRBD2 matching 15 bases. V was pared by 1 base and J by 6 bases, with 10 bases of the junction left unmatched. The CDR3 is 17 amino acids. Germline V gene data show CDR1 as DFQATT and CDR2 as SNEGSKA (reference sequence). CDR3 coding DNA: TGCAGTGCTAGAGGGCAGGGACTAGCGGGAGGAGGCGGCGAGCAGTACTTC. Its translation: CSARGQGLAGGGGEQYF.